These 18 T cell receptor beta chains share one sample of origin, sequenced in a study of immune cell composition in non-small cell lung cancer. Normal lung was sampled as far from the tumour as possible, at least 3 cm. Measured with immunoSEQ multiplex PCR; TCRdb has only the in-frame clones, and not every one. This table holds some 7,000 clones, just under 85% found once. Sequences were obtained from non-adjacent lung tissue. The receptors were sampled from a human donor with non-small cell lung cancer.

The chain has TRBV5-4 and TRBJ2-7; 10 positions agree with TRBD1. Germline V gene sequence: CDR1 SGHNT, CDR2 YYREEE (reference sequence). The CDR3 contains 15 residues. Losses at the gene ends were 1 base for V and 3 bases for J; bases not matched to a gene: 4. CDR3 sequence: CASSLLRDRGYEQYF. For the CDR3, the DNA is TGTGCCAGCAGCTTGCTGCGGGACAGGGGCTACGAGCAGTACTTC.

In DNA, the CDR3 is TGTGCCAGCAGCCCCTCCGGGACTGTGGAAGCTTTCTTT. Translating gives CASSPSGTVEAFF. The chain combines TRBV7-3 with TRBJ1-1; tentative D call: TRBD1 (5 bases). Looked up from germline, CDR1 is SGHTA and CDR2 is FQGTGA. V gave up 5 bases and J gave up 8 bases, with 15 bases separating them. There are 13 residues in the CDR3.

V usage is TRBV7-2 and J usage is TRBJ2-4, with TRBD1 matching over 10 bases. Germline CDR1 and CDR2: SGHTA and FQGNSA. The CDR3 has 17 amino acids. The ends lost 5 bases at V and 1 base at J; junction bases unmatched: 8. The CDR3 DNA is TGTGCCAGCAGCGATTTGACAGGGGGCTCGGCCAAAAACATTCAGTACTTC. Encoded protein: CASSDLTGGSAKNIQYF.

This clone was found a few times. The V gene is TRBV10-3, the J gene TRBJ1-5; D gene uncertain. Trimming took 4 bases from V and 2 from J, leaving 12 bases between them. The CDR3 sequence is 15 residues long. CDR1 and CDR2 (germline): ENHRY, SYGVKD. The CDR3 sequence: CAISGAVEGNQPQHF. The CDR3 DNA sequence: TGTGCCATCAGTGGTGCGGTCGAGGGCAATCAGCCCCAGCATTTT.

The chain links TRBV7-3 to TRBJ2-3, with 13 bases fitting TRBD2. The V segment lost 4 bases and the J segment 5 bases; nucleotides outside the gene matches: 6. The CDR3 is 16 amino acids. CDR1 is SGHTA, CDR2 FQGTGA, per germline. CDR3 bases: TGTGCCAGCAGCTCCGGGACTAGCGGGGAAGGAGATACGCAGTATTTT. It yields the protein CASSSGTSGEGDTQYF.

The chain has TRBV5-5 and TRBJ2-7; 9 bases are a match to TRBD1. The V and J ends lost 4 bases and 1 base, in that order; junction bases with no gene match: 9. This CDR3 is 16 amino acids long. Germline values: CDR1 SGHKS, CDR2 YYEKEE (reference sequence). Written as DNA, the CDR3 is TGTGCCAGCAGCATTCGTCCCGGGACAGGGTCCTACGAGCAGTACTTC. Translation gives CASSIRPGTGSYEQYF.

V gene TRBV30 combines with J gene TRBJ2-3, with D unclear. The germline V gene encodes CDR1 GTSNPN and CDR2 SVGIG (reference sequence). The germline V and J ends were trimmed by 5 bases and 3 bases, with 15 bases remaining between them. This CDR3 has 14 residues. The CDR3 sequence is CAWSKVVGTDTQYF. The CDR3 DNA reads TGTGCCTGGTCAAAAGTGGTCGGGACAGATACGCAGTATTTT.

The chain uses TRBV7-9 and TRBJ2-3; D ambiguous. Germline V gene sequence: CDR1 SEHNR, CDR2 FQNEAQ (reference sequence). The CDR3 covers 12 residues. The V and J ends lost 4 bases and 5 bases respectively, with 7 bases between them. The DNA of the CDR3 is TGTGCCAGCAGCTGGACCGGAGATACGCAGTATTTT. Protein product: CASSWTGDTQYF.

The chain couples TRBV27 to TRBJ1-5; D is perhaps TRBD1 (6 bases). V lost 4 bases and J 4 bases, leaving 8 bases between the germline ends. Per germline, CDR1 MNHEY and CDR2 SMNVEV (reference sequence). The CDR3 totals 13 residues. The CDR3 nucleotides read TGTGCCAGCAGTTCCACAGGGAATCAGCCCCAGCATTTT. Its translation: CASSSTGNQPQHF.

The chain joins TRBV11-1 to TRBJ1-1, with TRBD1 matching 7 bases. The CDR3 is made up of 14 amino acids. Germline CDR1 is SGHAT and CDR2 is FQDESV (reference sequence). V trimming: 5 bases; J trimming: 1 base; junction bases outside the gene matches: 4. The CDR3 DNA is TGTGCCAGCAGCCCAGGGGGACCGAACACTGAAGCTTTCTTT. The encoded protein is CASSPGGPNTEAFF.

The V call is TRBV5-6, the J call TRBJ2-6, with no clear D. V lost 7 bases and J lost 5, with 19 bases in between. CDR1 and CDR2 from the germline V gene are SGHDT and YYEEEE. This CDR3 has 16 amino acids. The CDR3 loop reads CASLRFTQSRANVLTF. The CDR3 DNA reads as TGTGCCAGCCTCAGATTCACACAAAGTCGGGCCAACGTCCTGACTTTC.

The chain has TRBV2 and TRBJ2-1; 7 bases line up with TRBD1. The CDR3 runs to 14 residues. J lost 3 bases, V lost 7 bases, and 6 bases had no gene match. Germline V lookup: CDR1 SNHLY, CDR2 FYNNEI. The CDR3 coding sequence is TGTGCCAGCAACGGACAGGCAGACTACAATGAGCAGTTCTTC. Protein sequence: CASNGQADYNEQFF. Complete variable domain (other parts from reference TRBV2 and TRBJ2-1): EPEVTQTPSHQVTQMGQEVILRCVPISNHLYFYWYRQILGQKVEFLVSFYNNEISEKSEIFDDQFSVERPDGSNFTLKIRSTKLEDSAMYFCASNGQADYNEQFFGPGTRLTVL.

V is TRBV29-1 and J is TRBJ1-2, with D unresolved. V gave up 4 bases and J gave up 12 bases, with 15 bases separating them. The CDR3 runs 11 residues. CDR1 is SQVTM and CDR2 is ANQGSEA in the germline V gene. The CDR3 bases are TGCAGCGTTGGACTCAAAGAGGTTGACACCTTC. Protein product: CSVGLKEVDTF.

Regarding this clone: The junction shows a germline mismatch at one end, possibly a read error. The rearrangement uses TRBV7-8 and TRBJ2-7; a weak D match, TRBD1 (5 bases). Looked up from germline, CDR1 is SGHVS and CDR2 is FQNEAQ. This CDR3 region has 11 residues. DNA for the CDR3: TGTGCCAGCAGCTTATCCGCAGGGCCTCACTTC. Translating gives CASSLSAGPHF.

This chain connects TRBV5-6 to TRBJ1-5; a weak D match, TRBD1 (5 bases). Trimming removed 4 bases at V and 3 bases at J, with 11 bases between. The CDR3 is made up of 14 amino acids. Germline V CDR1 and CDR2: SGHDT, YYEEEE. Here the CDR3 DNA reads TGTGCCAGCAGCAGGGACGCCTCCAATCAGCCCCAGCATTTT. Protein product: CASSRDASNQPQHF.

The chain recombines TRBV5-1 with TRBJ1-1, with D perhaps TRBD1 (6 bases). This CDR3 contains 13 residues. V lost 3 bases and J lost 1, with 7 bases in between. Germline CDR1 SGHRS, CDR2 YFSETQ. The CDR3: CASSWGQNTEAFF. CDR3 nucleotides: TGCGCCAGCAGCTGGGGACAGAACACTGAAGCTTTCTTT.

The rearrangement joins TRBV6-4 to TRBJ2-3, with 11 bases matching TRBD1. Germline trimming cut 3 bases from V and 4 bases from J; bases unmatched to any gene: 0. CDR1 and CDR2 from the germline V gene are MRHNA and SNTAGT. CDR3 length: 14 amino acids. The CDR3 sequence is CASSEGQGADTQYF. The CDR3 DNA follows: TGTGCCAGCAGTGAGGGACAGGGGGCAGATACGCAGTATTTT.

Concerning this clone: At one end, the junction sequence differs from germline, possibly due to a read error. The chain carries TRBV7-7 and TRBJ1-5; D might be TRBD1 (5 bases). The CDR3 has 16 residues. Germline V CDR1 and CDR2: SSHAT, FNYEAQ (reference sequence). The CDR3 sequence is CASSSDKYYSNQPQHF. The CDR3 bases are TGTGCTAGCAGCTCGGACAAATACTATAGCAATCAGCCCCAGCATTTT. Full variable domain (missing parts from reference TRBV7-7 and TRBJ1-5): GAGVSQSPRYKVTKRGQDVTLRCDPISSHATLYWYQQALGQGPEFLTYFNYEAQPDKSGLPSDRFSAERPEGSISTLTIQRTEQRDSAMYRCASSSDKYYSNQPQHFGDGTRLSIL.